The 16 T cell receptor beta chains below were found in one sample sequenced in a study of shared clonotypes between healthy human individuals. Sequenced by immunoSEQ multiplex PCR; TCRdb stores in-frame clones only, minus some. The sample has about 1.1 million clones, approximately 80% seen once. Sequencing input: memory CD4+ T cells from PBMCs. Subset meaning: CD45RA-negative fraction. The receptors derive from a man between 18 and 29 years old in good health. Some clones in this sample may be carry-over from other donors' samples.

A single count supports this clone. The V gene is TRBV6-5, the J gene TRBJ1-2, with D maybe TRBD1 (6 bases). The V gene's germline CDR1 is MNHEY and CDR2 SVGAGI. The V and J ends lost 4 bases and 8 bases respectively, with 20 bases between them. CDR3 length equals 15 residues. This chain's CDR3 is CASSSIPQGTEGYTF. The CDR3 DNA is TGTGCCAGCAGTTCGATCCCACAGGGAACGGAGGGCTACACCTTC.

A few counts support this clone. This chain joins TRBV7-9 and TRBJ2-1; 9 nucleotides match TRBD2. The V gene end was trimmed by 1 base and the J gene end by 2 bases; junction bases not matched to a gene: 9. Germline V gene data show CDR1 as SEHNR and CDR2 as FQNEAQ (reference sequence). The CDR3 has 18 residues. The CDR3 nucleotides read TGTGCCAGCAGCTTAGGAGCAGTAGCGGGAGTCGCCTACAATGAGCAGTTCTTC. Its translation is CASSLGAVAGVAYNEQFF.

The chain couples TRBV19 to TRBJ1-1; D gene ambiguous. This CDR3 comprises 14 residues. CDR1 and CDR2 from the germline V gene are LNHDA and SQIVND (reference sequence). Trimming took off 3 bases at V and 0 bases at J, with 8 bases between the two ends. The CDR3 bases are TGTGCCAGTAGTATCATAGGTCTGAACACTGAAGCTTTCTTT. This translates into CASSIIGLNTEAFF. The full variable domain, completed using reference TRBV19 and TRBJ1-1, is DGGITQSPKYLFRKEGQNVTLSCEQNLNHDAMYWYRQDPGQGLRLIYYSQIVNDFQKGDIAEGYSVSREKKESFPLTVTSAQKNPTAFYLCASSIIGLNTEAFFGQGTRLTVV.

V and J are TRBV5-1 and TRBJ2-2, with 13 bases matching TRBD2. The CDR3 spans 17 residues. Trimming at V came to 2 bases and at J to 5 bases, leaving 6 bases not matched to a gene. CDR1 SGHRS and CDR2 YFSETQ come from the germline V gene. CDR3 DNA: TGCGCCAGCAGCTTACTAGCGGGAGGGCTTCGGACCGGGGAGCTGTTTTTT. Encoded protein: CASSLLAGGLRTGELFF.

This clone was counted many times. V gene TRBV6-6 combines with J gene TRBJ1-1; D is unresolved. From germline, CDR1 is MNHNY and CDR2 SVGAGI (reference sequence). The CDR3 spans 13 residues. Deletions cut 4 bases from V and 0 bases from J, with 6 bases between. The DNA of the CDR3 is TGTGCCAGCAGTTTTGCCGTGAACACTGAAGCTTTCTTT. Translated, it gives CASSFAVNTEAFF.

About this clone: Other DNA sequences of this sample code for an identical CDR3. The genes are TRBV10-3 and TRBJ2-3, with TRBD2 matching over 8 bases. There are 14 residues in the CDR3. Looked up from germline, CDR1 is ENHRY and CDR2 is SYGVKD. V shed 5 bases and J 5 bases; nucleotides not matched to a gene: 6. DNA of the CDR3: TGTGCCATCAGTCCCGGACTAGCAGGAGATACGCAGTATTTT. Translated: CAISPGLAGDTQYF.

The chain combines TRBV11-2 with TRBJ1-5; D gene unclear. CDR1 and CDR2 (germline): SGHAT, FQNNGV. Trimming removed 5 bases at V and 2 bases at J, with 7 bases between. This CDR3 region has 13 residues. The CDR3 protein is CASSPAGNQPQHF. The CDR3 region has the DNA TGTGCCAGCAGCCCGGCTGGCAATCAGCCCCAGCATTTT.

V usage is TRBV27 and J usage is TRBJ1-2; TRBD1 matches 8 bases. This CDR3 region has 13 residues. The V gene end was trimmed by 5 bases and the J gene end by 7 bases; junction bases not matched to a gene: 6. CDR1 is MNHEY, CDR2 SMNVEV, per germline (reference sequence). The CDR3 loop reads CASSESGGRGYTF. The CDR3 DNA reads TGTGCCAGCAGTGAGTCAGGGGGCCGTGGCTACACCTTC.

The chain carries TRBV25-1 and TRBJ1-4; D is perhaps TRBD1 (5 bases). Germline values: CDR1 MGHDK, CDR2 SYGVNS. With 6 bases removed from V and 8 bases from J, the gap between germline ends came to 13 bases. The CDR3 spans 13 residues. This chain's CDR3 is CASRQGGGEKLFF. In DNA form, the CDR3 reads TGTGCCAGCAGGCAGGGTGGGGGGGAAAAACTGTTTTTT.

The V and J genes are TRBV7-3 and TRBJ2-3, with 10 bases identical to TRBD2. J gave up 3 bases and V 5 bases, and 20 bases lay outside the gene matches. Germline CDR1 and CDR2: SGHTA and FQGTGA. The CDR3 is 20 amino acids. CDR3 coding DNA: TGTGCCAGCAGCCCTGGGGCACCGGAATGGAGCGGGAGGGCAACAGATACGCAGTATTTT. It is translated as CASSPGAPEWSGRATDTQYF.

This chain joins TRBV19 and TRBJ1-1; D is uncertain. The CDR3 runs 14 residues. Germline V lookup: CDR1 LNHDA, CDR2 SQIVND (reference sequence). Trimming pared 6 bases from V and 1 base from J, leaving 12 bases between. As DNA, the CDR3 is TGTGCCAGTAGACCCCTGGACCCGAACACTGAAGCTTTCTTT. This codes for CASRPLDPNTEAFF.

V and J are TRBV4-1 and TRBJ2-5, with D maybe TRBD2 (5 bases). CDR1 MGHRA and CDR2 YSYEKL come from the germline V gene. This CDR3 has 18 amino acids. Trimming shortened V by 6 bases and J by 1 base, and 24 bases separated the two germline ends. The CDR3 loop is CASRQTKGRPEGQETQYF. The DNA for the CDR3 is TGCGCCAGCAGGCAAACCAAGGGCCGGCCAGAGGGCCAAGAGACCCAGTACTTC.

V usage is TRBV7-9 and J usage is TRBJ2-7, with a tentative D call TRBD2 (5 bases). Trimming removed 10 bases from V and 6 bases from J, with 13 bases in between. This CDR3 region has 11 residues. Germline V lookup: CDR1 SEHNR, CDR2 FQNEAQ (reference sequence). The CDR3 spells CAIEGSGEQYF. DNA for the CDR3: TGTGCCATCGAGGGTTCGGGCGAGCAGTACTTC.

The gene calls are TRBV5-1 and TRBJ2-7; 12 bases are a match to TRBD1. The germline gives CDR1 SGHRS, CDR2 YFSETQ. The ends lost 4 bases at V and 4 bases at J; junction bases unmatched: 6. The CDR3 runs 15 residues. In DNA, the CDR3 is TGCGCCAGCAGCCAGGGACAGGGGGCGCGTTACGAGCAGTACTTC. This translates into CASSQGQGARYEQYF.

The rearrangement uses TRBV18 and TRBJ2-5; TRBD1 aligns across 10 bases. Germline V gene sequence: CDR1 KGHSH, CDR2 LQKENI. The V and J ends lost 6 bases and 5 bases, in that order; junction bases with no gene match: 12. This CDR3 has 16 amino acids. The CDR3 DNA reads TGTGCCAGCTCTTTATCCCGACAGGGGGCTGTGGAGACCCAGTACTTC. It specifies CASSLSRQGAVETQYF.

The genes are TRBV10-3 and TRBJ1-1, with D unresolved. The CDR3 length is 16 residues. Germline CDR1 reads ENHRY; CDR2 reads SYGVKD. Trimming stripped 1 base from V and 1 base from J, with 13 bases between. This CDR3 is CAISELWVRRNTEAFF. The CDR3 DNA reads TGTGCCATCAGTGAGTTGTGGGTTCGGCGGAACACTGAAGCTTTCTTT.